This entry lists 20 T cell receptor beta chains sequenced from one sample in a study of T-cell reconstitution after alpha-beta-depleted transplantation in children. As it was prepared, the TCRbeta library received unique molecular identifiers. TCRdb passed the PCR reads through MiXCR, listing each CDR3 protein once. The sample lists roughly 200,000 distinct CDR3 sequences; 11% were seen once. The source material was PBMCs, sampled before TCRalphabeta/CD19-depleted stem cell transplant. The receptors were gathered from a child under two years old with acute myeloid leukemia, due to receive a stem cell transplant.

The V gene is TRBV28, the J gene TRBJ2-7, with 9 bases fitting TRBD1. The CDR3 totals 14 residues. Germline CDR1 MDHEN, CDR2 SYDVKM. V shed 6 bases and J 2 bases; nucleotides not matched to a gene: 5. CDR3 amino acids: CASRRGQGAYEQYF. The CDR3 nucleotides are TGTGCCAGCAGACGGGGACAGGGCGCCTACGAGCAGTACTTC.

This clonotype showed up many times. The chain has TRBV24-1 and TRBJ2-7; D ambiguous. V lost 2 bases and J lost 0, with 13 bases in between. CDR1 and CDR2 (germline): KGHDR, SFDVKD. There are 16 residues in the CDR3. CDR3 DNA sequence: TGTGCCACCAGTGATTCAACAGTCGAGTCCTCCTACGAGCAGTACTTC. Its translation is CATSDSTVESSYEQYF.

Ten or more counts support this clonotype. The chain recombines TRBV7-2 with TRBJ2-3, with D possibly being TRBD1 (6 bases). Per germline, CDR1 SGHTA and CDR2 FQGNSA. Trimming took 5 bases from V and 5 from J, leaving 11 bases between them. CDR3 length: 13 amino acids. The CDR3 nucleotides are TGTGCCAGCAGCCCAGGGGCCAGAGATACGCAGTATTTT. Translating gives CASSPGARDTQYF.

This clonotype appeared many times. V and J are TRBV29-1 and TRBJ2-5, with D uncertain. With 1 base removed from V and 4 bases from J, the gap between germline ends came to 4 bases. The CDR3 is 11 residues long. The germline gives CDR1 SQVTM, CDR2 ANQGSEA. The DNA of the CDR3 is TGCAGCGTTGAAGTTCGAGAGACCCAGTACTTC. Its translation: CSVEVRETQYF.

This clonotype was counted many times. The chain joins TRBV28 to TRBJ2-2, with D perhaps TRBD1 (6 bases). The V gene lost 4 bases and the J gene lost 5 bases, with 14 bases spanning the gap. Germline V lookup: CDR1 MDHEN, CDR2 SYDVKM. The CDR3 has 15 amino acids. For the CDR3, the DNA is TGTGCCAGCAGTTCCGGGACATGGGCAACCGGGGAGCTGTTTTTT. This translates into CASSSGTWATGELFF.

In its sample, this clonotype was seen many times. The chain employs TRBV7-9 and TRBJ2-2; D not resolved. Per the germline V gene, CDR1 is SEHNR and CDR2 is FQNEAQ (reference sequence). The CDR3 has 12 amino acids. V was shortened by 7 bases and J by 2 bases, with 5 bases between the two germline ends. CDR3 in amino acids: CASNLNTGELFF. As DNA, the CDR3 is TGTGCCAGCAACCTAAACACCGGGGAGCTGTTTTTT.

This clonotype was recorded many times. The V gene is TRBV28, the J gene TRBJ1-2, with 11 bases that match TRBD1. Trimming at V came to 5 bases and at J to 4 bases, leaving 6 bases not matched to a gene. From germline, CDR1 is MDHEN and CDR2 SYDVKM. The CDR3 runs 15 residues. For the CDR3, the DNA is TGTGCCAGCAGTCGGGACAGGGGGGATTTCTATGGCTACACCTTC. This sequence encodes CASSRDRGDFYGYTF.

The chain is built from TRBV5-1 and TRBJ2-7; perhaps D is TRBD1 or TRBD2 (6 bases each). Trimming stripped 6 bases from V and 3 bases from J, with 10 bases between. CDR1 and CDR2 (germline): SGHRS, YFSETQ. The CDR3 runs to 12 residues. Here the CDR3 reads CASKGGLYEQYF. CDR3 in DNA: TGCGCCAGCAAGGGGGGACTCTACGAGCAGTACTTC. Variable domain in full (rest from reference TRBV5-1 and TRBJ2-7): KAGVTQTPRYLIKTRGQQVTLSCSPISGHRSVSWYQQTPGQGLQFLFEYFSETQRNKGNFPGRFSGRQFSNSRSEMNVSTLELGDSALYLCASKGGLYEQYFGPGTRLTVT.

This clonotype was recorded at least ten times. The J gene is TRBJ2-2, the V gene TRBV9; 7 nucleotides agree with TRBD2. The CDR3 sequence is 16 residues long. Germline-derived CDR1 and CDR2 are SGDLS and YYNGEE. V trimming: 0 bases; J trimming: 1 base; junction bases outside the gene matches: 3. The CDR3 loop reads CASSVVASGNTGELFF. CDR3 nucleotides: TGTGCCAGCAGCGTAGTGGCTAGCGGGAACACCGGGGAGCTGTTTTTT. The complete variable domain, with remaining parts taken from reference TRBV9 and TRBJ2-2, reads DSGVTQTPKHLITATGQRVTLRCSPRSGDLSVYWYQQSLDQGLQFLIQYYNGEERAKGNILERFSAQQFPDLHSELNLSSLELGDSALYFCASSVVASGNTGELFFGEGSRLTVL.

Ten or more counts support this clonotype. The gene calls are TRBV7-9 and TRBJ2-1; D uncertain. CDR3 length: 13 amino acids. CDR1 is SEHNR, CDR2 FQNEAQ, per germline (reference sequence). Trimming left V 1 base short and J 14 bases short, with 15 bases between. The CDR3 DNA is TGTGCCAGCAGCTTAGTCGACCGCTCGGAGAAGTTCTTC. Its translation is CASSLVDRSEKFF.

In its sample, this clonotype was seen many times. V and J are TRBV24-1 and TRBJ2-7, with 8 bases matching TRBD1. Germline V gene data show CDR1 as KGHDR and CDR2 as SFDVKD. The CDR3 length is 15 residues. Trimming took 4 bases from V and 0 from J; bases not matched to a gene: 4. In DNA form, the CDR3 reads TGTGCCACCAGTGACCGGACAGGGAGCTCCTACGAGCAGTACTTC. Protein: CATSDRTGSSYEQYF.

Ten or more counts support this clonotype. This chain joins TRBV21-1 and TRBJ1-5. TRBV21-1 is described as a pseudogene. This CDR3 comprises 11 residues. The CDR3 is CASSDIEPQHF. The DNA of the CDR3 is TGTGCCAGCAGCGATATTGAGCCCCAGCATTTT.

This clonotype is labeled medium-sized. The V and J genes are TRBV3-2 and TRBJ2-5. TRBV3-2 is designated a pseudogene. The CDR3 spans 15 residues. The DNA of the CDR3 is TGTGCCAGCAGCCAAACGATAGGGAACCAAGAGACCCAGTACTTC. This gives the protein CASSQTIGNQETQYF.

The CDR3 here is CASSQDRDRAQFF. DNA of the CDR3: TGTGCCAGCAGCCAAGATAGGGACAGAGCGCAGTTCTTC. The chain has TRBV3-1 and TRBJ2-1, with 7 bases aligning to TRBD1. This CDR3 is 13 amino acids long. The V segment lost 0 bases and the J segment 12 bases; nucleotides outside the gene matches: 5. Germline CDR1 and CDR2: LGHDT and YNNKEL (reference sequence).

This clonotype has at least ten counts. The chain couples TRBV7-2 to TRBJ1-2; D ambiguous. CDR1 is SGHTA, CDR2 FQGNSA, per germline. This CDR3 has 12 residues. The germline V and J ends were trimmed by 1 base and 4 bases, with 4 bases remaining between them. CDR3 protein: CASSLGTYGYTF. DNA for the CDR3: TGTGCCAGCAGCTTAGGAACCTATGGCTACACCTTC.

The table lists this clonotype with many counts. The CDR3 DNA sequence: TGTGCCAGTAGTATAGGTCTAGCGGTAAGCGAGCAGTTCTTC. It translates to CASSIGLAVSEQFF. The gene calls are TRBV19 and TRBJ2-1; 7 bases agree with TRBD2. Losses at the gene ends were 1 base for V and 10 bases for J; bases not matched to a gene: 7. Germline V gene lookup returns CDR1 LNHDA and CDR2 SQIVND (reference sequence). The CDR3 consists of 14 residues.

The sample holds many counts of this clonotype. This rearrangement joins TRBV20-1 to TRBJ1-1, with D perhaps TRBD1 (5 bases). In germline, CDR1 is DFQATT, CDR2 SNEGSKA (reference sequence). The CDR3 has 14 residues. V was cut by 4 bases and J by 7 bases, with 19 bases left in between. This chain's CDR3 is CSATHRDRLGEAFF. CDR3 coding DNA: TGCAGTGCTACCCACAGAGACAGATTAGGTGAAGCTTTCTTT.

Only a few counts were recorded for this clonotype. This chain uses TRBV27 with TRBJ1-5; possible D gene TRBD1, 6 bases. V lost 6 bases, J lost 4 bases, and 10 bases lay in between. Germline CDR1 reads MNHEY; CDR2 reads SMNVEV (reference sequence). This CDR3 has 13 amino acids. This CDR3 is CASRPDRNQPQHF. The CDR3 DNA reads TGTGCCAGCAGACCGGACAGAAATCAGCCCCAGCATTTT.

As regards this clonotype: The junction does not match germline at one end; this may be a read error. The gene calls are TRBV6-4 and TRBJ1-3; D is possibly TRBD1 (6 bases). The germline V gene encodes CDR1 MRHNA and CDR2 SNTAGT. This CDR3 is built from 18 residues. This chain's CDR3 is CAISRGGQWEASGNTVYF. In DNA, the CDR3 is TGTGCCATCAGTCGAGGGGGGCAGTGGGAAGCATCGGGAAACACCGTATATTTT.

For this clonotype: This may stem from a read error, because a much larger clone lies one nucleotide away. The rearrangement links TRBV4-1 to TRBJ2-7; TRBD1 matches 7 bases. This CDR3 has 17 amino acids. CDR1 and CDR2 (germline): MGHRA, YSYEKL. The V and J ends lost 1 base and 4 bases, in that order; junction bases with no gene match: 13. This CDR3 is CASSQAGTVNRFYEQYF. DNA for the CDR3: TGCGCCAGCAGCCAAGCCGGGACAGTCAACCGATTTTACGAGCAGTACTTC.